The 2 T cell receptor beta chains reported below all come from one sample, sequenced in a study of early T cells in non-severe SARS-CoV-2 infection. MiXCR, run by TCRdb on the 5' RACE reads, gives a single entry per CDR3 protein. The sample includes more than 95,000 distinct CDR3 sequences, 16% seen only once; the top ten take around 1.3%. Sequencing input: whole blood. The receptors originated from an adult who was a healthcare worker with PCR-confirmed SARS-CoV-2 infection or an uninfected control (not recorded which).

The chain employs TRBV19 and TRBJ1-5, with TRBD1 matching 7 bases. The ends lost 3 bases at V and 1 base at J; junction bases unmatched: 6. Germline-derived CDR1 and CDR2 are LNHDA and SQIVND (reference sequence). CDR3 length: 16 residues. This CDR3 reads CASSINQGVSNQPQHF. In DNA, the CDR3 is TGTGCCAGTAGTATCAACCAGGGGGTGAGCAATCAGCCCCAGCATTTT.

CDR3 sequence: CASSEVGSIYNEQFF. In nucleotides, the CDR3 is TGTGCCAGCAGCGAAGTGGGATCAATCTACAATGAGCAGTTCTTC. V is TRBV6-6 and J is TRBJ2-1, with D unclear. V was pared by 6 bases and J by 3 bases, with 15 bases between. The CDR3 covers 15 residues. Looked up from germline, CDR1 is MNHNY and CDR2 is SVGAGI (reference sequence).